The 2 T cell receptor beta chains below come from one sample, sequenced in a study of T cell changes during pregnancy in multiple sclerosis. Repertoires were generated with immunoSEQ multiplex PCR, while TCRdb's copy carries only in-frame clones and drops some. The sample comprises around 30,000 clones, about 92% of which are singletons, and 5% to 6% rests with the top ten. The sequenced sample was CD8+ T cells from peripheral blood mononuclear cells, obtained before pregnancy. The source of these receptors is a female donor with multiple sclerosis, enrolled in a pregnancy study.

The J gene is TRBJ2-1, the V gene TRBV7-9, with TRBD1 as a possible D gene (5 bases). This CDR3 has 12 residues. Germline assignment: CDR1 SEHNR and CDR2 FQNEAQ (reference sequence). Trimming stripped 6 bases from V and 10 bases from J, with 13 bases between. The CDR3, as DNA: TGTGCCAGCAGGGAATTAGGGGTCGAGCAGTTCTTC. This translates into CASRELGVEQFF.

The J gene is TRBJ1-2, the V gene TRBV4-3, with D unclear. The V end was cut by 0 bases, the J end by 5 bases, with 10 bases between. There are 14 residues in the CDR3. The germline V gene encodes CDR1 LGHNA and CDR2 YSLEER. CDR3 sequence: CASSQDLGGYGYTF. The CDR3 bases are TGCGCCAGCAGCCAAGATTTAGGAGGATATGGCTACACCTTC.